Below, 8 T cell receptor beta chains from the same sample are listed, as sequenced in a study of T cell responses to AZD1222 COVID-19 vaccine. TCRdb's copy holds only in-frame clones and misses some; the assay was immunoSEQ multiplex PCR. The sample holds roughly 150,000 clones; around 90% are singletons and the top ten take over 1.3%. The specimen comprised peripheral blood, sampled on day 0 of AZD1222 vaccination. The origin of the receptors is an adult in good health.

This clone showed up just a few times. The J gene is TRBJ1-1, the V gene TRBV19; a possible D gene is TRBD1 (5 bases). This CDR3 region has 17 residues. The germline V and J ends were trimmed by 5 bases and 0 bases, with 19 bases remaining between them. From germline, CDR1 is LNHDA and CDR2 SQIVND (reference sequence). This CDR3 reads CASSPLGLGELNTEAFF. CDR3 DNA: TGTGCCAGTAGTCCCTTGGGCCTAGGGGAGCTGAACACTGAAGCTTTCTTT.

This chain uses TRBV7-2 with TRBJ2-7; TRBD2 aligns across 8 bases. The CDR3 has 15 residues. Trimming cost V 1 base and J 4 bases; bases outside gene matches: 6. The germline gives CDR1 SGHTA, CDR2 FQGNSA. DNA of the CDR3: TGTGCCAGCAGCTTAGGGAGCGGGAGACAGTACGAGCAGTACTTC. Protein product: CASSLGSGRQYEQYF. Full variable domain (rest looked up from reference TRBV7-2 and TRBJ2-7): GAGVSQSPSNKVTEKGKDVELRCDPISGHTALYWYRQSLGQGLEFLIYFQGNSAPDKSGLPSDRFSAERTGGSVSTLTIQRTQQEDSAVYLCASSLGSGRQYEQYFGPGTRLTVT.

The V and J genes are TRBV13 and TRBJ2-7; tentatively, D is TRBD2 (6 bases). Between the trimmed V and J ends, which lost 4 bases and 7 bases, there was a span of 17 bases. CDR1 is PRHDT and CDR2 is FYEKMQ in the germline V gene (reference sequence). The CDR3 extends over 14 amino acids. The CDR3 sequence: CASSSVVSSAEQYF. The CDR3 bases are TGTGCCAGCAGCTCCGTCGTGTCTAGCGCAGAGCAGTACTTC.

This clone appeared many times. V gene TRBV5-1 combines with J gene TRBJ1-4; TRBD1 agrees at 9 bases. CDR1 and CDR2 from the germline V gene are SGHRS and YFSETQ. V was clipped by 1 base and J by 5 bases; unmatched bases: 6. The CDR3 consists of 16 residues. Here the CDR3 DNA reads TGCGCCAGCAGCTTGCAGGGACAGGGCAGGAATGAAAAACTGTTTTTT. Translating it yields CASSLQGQGRNEKLFF.

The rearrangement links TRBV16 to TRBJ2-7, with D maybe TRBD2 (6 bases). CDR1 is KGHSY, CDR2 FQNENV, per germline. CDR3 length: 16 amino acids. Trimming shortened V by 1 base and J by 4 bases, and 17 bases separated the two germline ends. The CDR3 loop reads CASSQLVGSEGYEQYF. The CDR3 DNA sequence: TGTGCCAGCAGCCAATTGGTCGGCTCGGAGGGTTACGAGCAGTACTTC.

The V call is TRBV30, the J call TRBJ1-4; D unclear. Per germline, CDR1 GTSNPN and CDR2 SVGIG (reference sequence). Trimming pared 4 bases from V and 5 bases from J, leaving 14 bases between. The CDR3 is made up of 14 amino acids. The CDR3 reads CAWKRKGPNEKLFF. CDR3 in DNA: TGTGCCTGGAAGCGGAAAGGTCCGAATGAAAAACTGTTTTTT.

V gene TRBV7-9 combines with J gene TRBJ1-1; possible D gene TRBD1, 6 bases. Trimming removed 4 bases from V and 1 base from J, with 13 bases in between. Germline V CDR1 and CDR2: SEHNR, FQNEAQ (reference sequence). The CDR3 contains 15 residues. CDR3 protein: CASSSWTVGNTEAFF. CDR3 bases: TGTGCCAGCAGCTCGTGGACAGTGGGGAACACTGAAGCTTTCTTT.

CDR3 protein: CASSSSGTVGINYGYTF. CDR3 nucleotide sequence: TGTGCCAGCAGTTCCTCCGGGACAGTGGGAATTAACTATGGCTACACCTTC. The chain employs TRBV2 and TRBJ1-2, with 7 positions matching TRBD1. The germline V gene has CDR1 SNHLY and CDR2 FYNNEI. This CDR3 is built from 17 residues. The trim removed 5 bases at V and 1 base at J, leaving 13 bases unmatched.